This T cell receptor beta chain was identified during a study of T cells in Graves' hyperthyroidism and ophthalmopathy. Overall study results and limits: Through a model of 13 V-J features, ophthalmopathy was separated from stable hyperthyroidism.

This clonotype appeared a single time. The target antigen is unknown. This may arise from a read error, as a much more abundant clone is one base away. The investigators amplified TCR beta CDR3 regions from RNA transcripts. The HTBI primer set drove a first-round RT-PCR of the TCR CDR3. TCRdb re-analysed the multiplex PCR reads in MiXCR, keeping a single row per CDR3 protein. The data show a few hundred thousand distinct CDR3 sequences, with about 18% seen just once and approximately 54% held by the top ten. The TCR sequence derives from a woman aged 45-65 years with Graves' hyperthyroidism. The sequenced sample consisted of blood.

The CDR3 DNA follows: TGTGCCAGCAGCGGAACAGGGATCCGAACCTACGAGCAGTTCTTC. Translating gives CASSGTGIRTYEQFF. The chain carries TRBV13 and TRBJ2-7; perhaps TRBD1 as D (6 bases). The J call may be incorrect, as the DNA end agrees better with TRBJ2-1. CDR1 and CDR2 (germline): PRHDT, FYEKMQ (reference sequence). This CDR3 has 15 amino acids.